This is a list of T cell receptor beta chains from one sample in a study of Graves' ophthalmopathy and Graves' hyperthyroidism. Each CDR3 protein gets one entry after TCRdb re-called the multiplex PCR reads with MiXCR. Of around 340,000 distinct CDR3 sequences detected, under 20% appear once; the ten largest clones hold over 9%. The specimen sequenced was peripheral blood. These receptors were collected from an adult man with Graves' ophthalmopathy. Both conserved end residues are part of each CDR3. A D gene is named only where the DNA matches it firmly. Clone size appears in some rows only: once, few, many, or a class for an expanded clone.

length: 14; size: many; D: -; J: TRBJ1-5; V: TRBV19; CDR3: CASTVSGPRQPQHF; DNA: TGTGCCAGTACGGTCTCCGGGCCGCGGCAGCCCCAGCATTTT
length: 15; size: many; D: -; J: TRBJ2-7; V: TRBV11-2; CDR3: CASSLRGGLIPEQYF; DNA: TGTGCCAGCAGCTTGAGGGGGGGACTCATTCCAGAGCAGTACTTC
length: 14; size: many; D: -; J: TRBJ1-2; V: TRBV20-1; CDR3: CSARDPGGAYGYTF; DNA: TGCAGTGCTAGAGACCCCGGGGGCGCCTATGGCTACACCTTC
length: 13; size: -; D: -; J: TRBJ1-2; V: TRBV6-1; CDR3: CASNRGGDYGYTF; DNA: TGTGCCAGCAATCGGGGTGGAGACTATGGCTACACCTTC
length: 16; size: many; D: -; J: TRBJ1-2; V: TRBV11-2; CDR3: CASSFVARLNPYGYTF; DNA: TGTGCCAGCAGCTTTGTTGCCCGACTCAACCCCTATGGCTACACCTTC
length: 18; size: many; D: TRBD2; J: TRBJ2-2; V: TRBV12-3/TRBV12-4; CDR3: CASSLALAGGTNTGELFF; DNA: TGTGCCAGCAGTTTAGCGCTAGCGGGGGGGACGAACACCGGGGAGCTGTTTTTT
length: 14; size: many; D: TRBD2; J: TRBJ2-7; V: TRBV20-1; CDR3: CSARGTSGRYEQYF; DNA: TGCAGTGCTAGGGGGACTAGCGGCCGCTACGAGCAGTACTTC
length: 17; size: many; D: -; J: TRBJ2-7; V: TRBV10-3; CDR3: CAIVRARGVQFNYEQYF; DNA: TGTGCCATCGTCCGGGCCAGGGGCGTGCAATTTAACTACGAGCAGTACTTC
length: 14; size: -; D: -; J: TRBJ1-1; V: TRBV12-3/TRBV12-4; CDR3: CASSFGAANTEAFF; DNA: TGTGCCAGCAGTTTTGGAGCCGCGAACACTGAAGCTTTCTTT
length: 12; size: many; D: -; J: TRBJ2-5; V: TRBV7-8; CDR3: CAGGQGEETQYF; DNA: TGTGCCGGAGGGCAGGGAGAAGAGACCCAGTACTTC
length: 15; size: -; D: -; J: TRBJ1-3; V: TRBV12-3/TRBV12-4; CDR3: CASSRTGTGGNTIYF; DNA: TGTGCCAGCAGTCGTACAGGGACGGGCGGAAACACCATATATTTT
length: 12; size: many; D: -; J: TRBJ2-5; V: TRBV10-3; CDR3: CAISDRAETQYF; DNA: TGTGCCATCAGTGACAGGGCGGAGACCCAGTACTTC
length: 16; size: many; D: TRBD1; J: TRBJ1-5; V: TRBV3-1; CDR3: CASSQETGFGNQPQHF; DNA: TGTGCCAGCAGCCAAGAGACAGGGTTCGGCAATCAGCCCCAGCATTTT
length: 11; size: many; D: -; J: TRBJ1-3; V: TRBV6-1; CDR3: CASSDQTTIYF; DNA: TGTGCCAGCAGTGACCAAACCACCATATATTTT
length: 12; size: many; D: TRBD1; J: TRBJ1-2; V: TRBV30; CDR3: CAWSPTGHGYTF; DNA: TGTGCCTGGAGTCCGACAGGGCATGGCTACACCTTC
length: 16; size: many; D: -; J: TRBJ1-2; V: TRBV5-1; CDR3: CASSLDSSGSVFGYTF; DNA: TGCGCCAGCAGCTTGGATTCCTCCGGTTCGGTGTTTGGCTACACCTTC
length: 14; size: few; D: -; J: TRBJ1-6; V: TRBV6-2/TRBV6-3; CDR3: CASSYSSGNSPLHF; DNA: TGTGCCAGCAGTTACTCGTCGGGGAATTCACCCCTCCACTTT
length: 16; size: many; D: -; J: TRBJ1-6; V: TRBV11-2; CDR3: CASSARRMAVNSPLHF; DNA: TGTGCCAGCAGCGCACGGAGGATGGCCGTAAATTCACCCCTCCACTTT
length: 13; size: many; D: -; J: TRBJ2-2; V: TRBV2; CDR3: CASKWDLTGELFF; DNA: TGTGCCAGCAAATGGGACCTCACCGGGGAGCTGTTTTTT
length: 13; size: -; D: -; J: TRBJ2-4; V: TRBV28; CDR3: CASSFGGTGIQYF; DNA: TGTGCCAGCAGTTTTGGGGGGACCGGCATTCAGTACTTC
length: 14; size: -; D: -; J: TRBJ1-1; V: TRBV12-3/TRBV12-4; CDR3: CASTTMNRVTEAFF; DNA: TGTGCCAGCACCACAATGAACAGGGTAACTGAAGCTTTCTTT
length: 15; size: -; D: TRBD2; J: TRBJ2-7; V: TRBV20-1; CDR3: CSASGSGRPSYEQYF; DNA: TGCAGTGCTTCGGGTAGCGGGAGGCCATCCTACGAGCAGTACTTC